This T cell receptor beta chain was sequenced in a study of T cell repertoires in cytomegalovirus infection (dated by TCRdb to about 2019). In terms of the full investigation: Donor HLA type was relevant to the analysis, because carriage of CMV infection together with the matching HLA type was indicated by public TCR beta signatures. Study-wide conclusions, independent of this receptor: In both this cohort and an independent roughly 350-donor cohort, the cumulative frequency of public TCR beta family members distinguished carriers of CMV infection plus the relevant HLA type. The ex vivo response was dominated by HLA-C-restricted CMV-specific TCR beta clonotypes, which also provided the single most frequent clonotype in two of eight donors.

The CDR3, from cysteine to phenylalanine, totals 13 residues. The kept DNA is CDR3 alone, 39 bases in frame from the first base. Trimming removed 5 bases from V and 0 bases from J, leaving 8 bases between the germline ends. CDR1 SGHTA and CDR2 FQGNSA are derived from the germline V gene. Sequencer: Illumina HiSeq 1500. TCRdb applied fastp at Q25 and MiXCR to the public reads, then kept only in-frame beta chains. Every distinct CDR3 protein forms one entry, paired with its most common genes and DNA. For this sample the table gives fewer than 400,000 distinct CDR3 sequences, of which around a sixth were detected only once. The ten largest clones take up around 9.3% of the sample. This clonotype has at least ten counts. Its binding antigen is unknown. No clone much larger than this one lies a single base away; base qualities are absent.

The origin of this receptor is a human donor in good health (CMV status not recorded). Some clones in this sample may be carry-over from other donors' samples. Sequencing was done on a sample of PBMCs. The V gene is TRBV7-2 and the J gene is TRBJ2-7, with the D gene call left open. The nucleotide sequence is TGTGCCAGCAGCCAAGCCCCCTCCTACGAGCAGTACTTC. Its protein reads: CASSQAPSYEQYF.